Below, 21 T cell receptor beta chains from the same sample are listed, as sequenced in a study of cytotoxic CD8 clonotypes in ibrutinib-treated CLL (dated by TCRdb to the early 2020s). The library relied on the immunoSEQ multiplex PCR assay. Imported from immuneACCESS, the table was reduced by TCRdb to in-frame sequences with V and J called. These copies leave out some clones; in studies compared against another copy, an unresolved V gene accounts for under half, and the cause of the remainder is not known. The sample records about 300,000 clones, roughly 71% of which are singletons. Jointly, the top ten make up roughly 6.7% of the sample. The sequencing here drew on PBMCs, taken after 36 months of ibrutinib treatment. The receptors derive from a human donor with chronic lymphocytic leukemia.

CDR3 DNA: TGCGCCAGCAGCTTGTACGAACCCTACGAGCAGTACTTC. Translated, it gives CASSLYEPYEQYF. The chain carries TRBV5-1 and TRBJ2-7; D uncertain. This CDR3 comprises 13 residues. Germline V gene lookup returns CDR1 SGHRS and CDR2 YFSETQ. Trimming shortened V by 1 base and J by 2 bases, and 7 bases separated the two germline ends. The entire variable domain, with the rest obtained from reference TRBV5-1 and TRBJ2-7, is as follows: KAGVTQTPRYLIKTRGQQVTLSCSPISGHRSVSWYQQTPGQGLQFLFEYFSETQRNKGNFPGRFSGRQFSNSRSEMNVSTLELGDSALYLCASSLYEPYEQYFGPGTRLTVT.

The chain combines TRBV5-6 with TRBJ2-7, with 9 nucleotides matching TRBD1. The length of the CDR3 is 16 residues. The trim removed 0 bases at V and 5 bases at J, leaving 9 bases unmatched. Germline loops: CDR1 SGHDT, CDR2 YYEEEE. CDR3 sequence: CASSLARDRVIHEQYF. DNA of the CDR3: TGTGCCAGCAGCTTGGCCAGGGACAGGGTAATCCACGAGCAGTACTTC.

The V call is TRBV7-3, the J call TRBJ2-5, with D possibly matching TRBD1 (6 bases). This CDR3 has 15 amino acids. CDR1 and CDR2 (germline): SGHTA, FQGTGA. Trimming cost V 5 bases and J 4 bases, with 17 bases left between them. The CDR3 DNA reads as TGTGCCAGCAGCCTACAGGGAAGGGACGGAGAGACCCAGTACTTC. Its translation: CASSLQGRDGETQYF.

The rearrangement joins TRBV6-1 to TRBJ1-1; 7 bases fit TRBD1. Trimming removed 7 bases from V and 1 base from J; junction bases left unmatched: 3. Germline CDR1 MNHNS, CDR2 SASEGT. This CDR3 is built from 13 residues. The CDR3 DNA is TGTGCCAGCACCCGACAGGGGAACACTGAAGCTTTCTTT. As protein: CASTRQGNTEAFF.

V gene TRBV27 combines with J gene TRBJ2-7, with a tentative D call TRBD2 (5 bases). Germline CDR1 reads MNHEY; CDR2 reads SMNVEV (reference sequence). The V end was cut by 2 bases, the J end by 6 bases, with 14 bases between. CDR3 size: 14 residues. The CDR3 nucleotides read TGTGCCAGCAGTTTAAGGCGGGCCTTCGGCGAGCAGTACTTC. Protein: CASSLRRAFGEQYF.

The rearrangement links TRBV18 to TRBJ2-1; 10 bases are a match to TRBD2. The germline CDR1 and CDR2 sequences are KGHSH and LQKENI. The CDR3 contains 17 residues. V was clipped by 2 bases and J by 5 bases; unmatched bases: 9. The CDR3 coding sequence is TGTGCCAGCTCACCAATAGTTCTAGCGGGGGCCAACAATGAGCAGTTCTTC. Translated: CASSPIVLAGANNEQFF.

The chain is built from TRBV9 and TRBJ1-1; the D gene is possibly TRBD1 (5 bases). Germline-derived CDR1 and CDR2 are SGDLS and YYNGEE. Deletions cut 4 bases from V and 1 base from J, with 11 bases between. CDR3 length equals 14 residues. The CDR3 region is CASSLRDENTEAFF. For the CDR3, the DNA is TGTGCCAGCAGCCTACGGGACGAGAACACTGAAGCTTTCTTT.

This clone showed up just a few times. The rearrangement links TRBV20-1 to TRBJ1-2, with 7 positions matching TRBD1. V lost 5 bases, J lost 10 bases, and 7 bases stayed unmatched. The CDR3 runs 11 residues. The germline CDR1 and CDR2 sequences are DFQATT and SNEGSKA (reference sequence). The CDR3 loop is CSASGTVPYTF. The CDR3 nucleotides are TGCAGTGCTTCCGGGACAGTGCCCTACACCTTC.

This clone has just a few counts. V gene TRBV6-6 combines with J gene TRBJ1-6, with D tentatively TRBD1 (6 bases). The germline V and J ends were trimmed by 2 bases and 8 bases, with 10 bases remaining between them. Looked up from germline, CDR1 is MNHNY and CDR2 is SVGAGI (reference sequence). CDR3 length: 14 amino acids. CDR3 nucleotides: TGTGCCAGCAGTTACGGGGGGCGGGATTCACCCCTCCACTTT. This sequence encodes CASSYGGRDSPLHF.

The V call is TRBV6-5, the J call TRBJ2-1; tentative D call: TRBD1 (6 bases). Germline CDR1 and CDR2: MNHEY and SVGAGI. This CDR3 has 12 residues. V was clipped by 6 bases and J by 10 bases, with 13 bases between them. In DNA form, the CDR3 reads TGTGCCAGCAGCCAAACAGGGCGGGAGCAGTTCTTC. Its translation: CASSQTGREQFF.

This clone was recorded a few times. The J gene is TRBJ2-3, the V gene TRBV9, with 7 positions matching TRBD1. V was clipped by 4 bases and J by 2 bases; unmatched bases: 16. Germline CDR1 SGDLS, CDR2 YYNGEE. The CDR3 has 18 amino acids. This chain's CDR3 is CASSLRTGPLTLTDTQYF. The CDR3 DNA is TGTGCCAGCAGCCTCCGGACAGGACCTCTTACTCTCACAGATACGCAGTATTTT.

This clone has only a few counts. This same CDR3 is encoded by further DNA sequences in the sample. This chain uses TRBV7-6 with TRBJ2-7; D gene uncertain. Germline V CDR1 and CDR2: SGHVS, FNYEAQ. The CDR3 has 13 amino acids. The V gene lost 1 base and the J gene lost 0 bases, with 4 bases spanning the gap. CDR3 loop: CASSLGPSYEQYF. CDR3 DNA sequence: TGTGCCAGCAGCTTAGGGCCCTCCTACGAGCAGTACTTC.

The V and J genes are TRBV2 and TRBJ1-1; a weak D match, TRBD1 (5 bases). Germline V gene sequence: CDR1 SNHLY, CDR2 FYNNEI. The germline V and J ends were trimmed by 6 bases and 5 bases, with 13 bases remaining between them. This CDR3 comprises 13 residues. CDR3 amino acids: CASRHGGGTEAFF. The CDR3 DNA is TGTGCCAGCAGACACGGGGGGGGTACTGAAGCTTTCTTT.

The chain employs TRBV29-1 and TRBJ2-7; a weak D match, TRBD2 (6 bases). The CDR3 totals 18 residues. Germline V lookup: CDR1 SQVTM, CDR2 ANQGSEA. The ends were cut back, 2 bases at V and 0 bases at J, with 23 bases in the middle. CDR3: CSVELPGGLGPSSYEQYF. In DNA form, the CDR3 reads TGCAGCGTTGAACTTCCCGGGGGATTAGGGCCCAGCTCCTACGAGCAGTACTTC.

V and J are TRBV13 and TRBJ1-1; D remains ambiguous. V was shortened by 3 bases and J by 4 bases, with 6 bases between the two germline ends. CDR3 length equals 12 residues. Germline lookup yields CDR1 PRHDT and CDR2 FYEKMQ (reference sequence). The CDR3 protein is CASSFRATEAFF. CDR3 nucleotides: TGTGCCAGCAGCTTCCGAGCCACTGAAGCTTTCTTT.

The V call is TRBV4-1, the J call TRBJ2-1; D unclear. Trimming shortened V by 0 bases and J by 3 bases, and 12 bases separated the two germline ends. This CDR3 comprises 16 residues. Germline V gene lookup returns CDR1 MGHRA and CDR2 YSYEKL. CDR3 protein: CASSQDSSVFYNEQFF. In DNA, the CDR3 is TGCGCCAGCAGCCAAGATTCTTCAGTTTTCTACAATGAGCAGTTCTTC.

This sequence joins TRBV27 and TRBJ2-7; no clear D. The germline V gene has CDR1 MNHEY and CDR2 SMNVEV (reference sequence). V was pared by 7 bases and J by 3 bases, with 7 bases between. This CDR3 spans 11 amino acids. The CDR3 nucleotides are TGTGCCAGCATGTCTGGCTACGAGCAGTACTTC. Translating it yields CASMSGYEQYF.

This clone turned up a few times. The V call is TRBV6-5, the J call TRBJ1-1; no firm D call. The CDR3 has 15 residues. Germline CDR1 is MNHEY and CDR2 is SVGAGI. Trimming cost V 2 bases and J 1 base, with 11 bases left between them. CDR3 DNA sequence: TGTGCCAGCAGTTACCTAACGTTAGGGAACACTGAAGCTTTCTTT. Protein product: CASSYLTLGNTEAFF.

This chain links TRBV5-4 with TRBJ2-3, with D hard to call. The V gene lost 4 bases and the J gene lost 4 bases, with 13 bases spanning the gap. The CDR3 is 14 residues long. In germline, CDR1 is SGHNT, CDR2 YYREEE (reference sequence). The CDR3 region is CASSVKTGADTQYF. DNA for the CDR3: TGTGCCAGCAGCGTCAAAACCGGAGCAGATACGCAGTATTTT.

This clone occurred a few times. The DNA for the CDR3 is TGCGCCAGCAGCCAACGGACAAATTCCTACAATGAGCAGTTCTTC. Translating gives CASSQRTNSYNEQFF. The V gene is TRBV4-1, the J gene TRBJ2-1; weak D call: TRBD1 (5 bases). The germline V gene has CDR1 MGHRA and CDR2 YSYEKL. This CDR3 is 15 amino acids long. Trimming removed 2 bases from V and 1 base from J, with 9 bases in between.

V is TRBV7-2 and J is TRBJ2-3, with 14 bases that match TRBD2. Trimming cost V 5 bases and J 6 bases; bases outside gene matches: 10. The CDR3 spans 17 residues. Germline values: CDR1 SGHTA, CDR2 FQGNSA. The CDR3 DNA reads TGTGCCAGCAGCCCCCCGGGACTAGCGGGGGCCTTTGATACGCAGTATTTT. It translates to CASSPPGLAGAFDTQYF.